This is a list of T cell receptor beta chains from one sample in a study of blood T cells in healthy people across ages. TCRdb re-called the 5' RACE reads with MiXCR, one entry per CDR3 protein. The sample lists about 1 million distinct CDR3 sequences, 40% to 50% occurring once. The sequenced material came from blood. All receptors come from a woman aged 60-70 years in good health. Each CDR3 is given with its conserved first and last residue. Fields, in order: clone size, V gene, D gene, J gene, CDR3 DNA, CDR3 protein. D genes are given only for firm matches. A clone size is listed for some rows: how often the clone was seen (once, few, many), or a class if it is expanded.

NA	TRBV5-1	TRBD1	TRBJ2-7	TGCGCCAGCAGCTTGTTGACAGGGGGCATCGGCGAGCAGTACTTC	CASSLLTGGIGEQYF
few	TRBV4-2	NA	TRBJ2-1	TGTGCCAGCAGCCAAGTCGCGGCCCCCTCCTACAATGAGCAGTTCTTC	CASSQVAAPSYNEQFF
NA	TRBV6-6	NA	TRBJ2-1	TGTGCCAGCAGTTACGAGTCGGGAAAACAGTTCTTC	CASSYESGKQFF
many	TRBV5-6	NA	TRBJ2-7	TGTGCCAGCAGCTCCGGGACTCCTCCCTACGAGCAGTACTTC	CASSSGTPPYEQYF
NA	TRBV7-8	TRBD1	TRBJ2-7	TGTGCCAGCAGCTTGAGAGAGCCGACAGGGAACTCCTACGAGCAGTACTTC	CASSLREPTGNSYEQYF
NA	TRBV28	TRBD2	TRBJ2-7	TGTGCCAGCAGTTTAGTAATGTGGACTAGCGGGGGCTACGAGCAGTACTTC	CASSLVMWTSGGYEQYF
NA	TRBV15	TRBD2	TRBJ2-4	TGTGCCACCATCAGAGATAGCGGGGCCAAAACCATTCAGTACTTC	CATIRDSGAKTIQYF
NA	TRBV7-2	TRBD1	TRBJ1-6	TGTGCCAGCAGCTCAACAGGGGGTAGTAATTCACCCTTCCACTTT	CASSSTGGSNSPFHF
once	TRBV6-5	NA	TRBJ2-7	TGTGCCAGCAGCCACGGGGAGCGGAAGGAGTACTTC	CASSHGERKEYF
NA	TRBV6-6	TRBD2	TRBJ2-3	TGTGCCAGCATCTTAGCGGGACCCCCAGATACGCAGTATTTT	CASILAGPPDTQYF
few	TRBV7-2	TRBD2	TRBJ2-2	TGTGCCAGCAGCTTAGACTCTAGCGGCGGGGAGCTGTTTTTT	CASSLDSSGGELFF
many	TRBV7-2	TRBD2	TRBJ2-3	TGTGCCAGCAGCTTTTCCCCGGGGGGTGGAGATACGCAGTATTTT	CASSFSPGGGDTQYF
NA	TRBV7-2	NA	TRBJ1-2	TGTACCAGCAGCTTAATGTCGGGCGACCACTATGGCTACACCTTC	CTSSLMSGDHYGYTF
few	TRBV20-1	NA	TRBJ2-5	TGCAGTGCACGGACAGTGGGGACGGGGACCCAGTACTTC	CSARTVGTGTQYF
NA	TRBV3-1	NA	TRBJ2-4	TGTGCCAGCAGCCAAGACCCCTCACCACGAAACATTCAGTACTTC	CASSQDPSPRNIQYF
NA	TRBV20-1	NA	TRBJ2-7	TGCAGTGCTAGAGATAGGTTGCGGGTCCCTTTCTACGAGCAGTACTTC	CSARDRLRVPFYEQYF
few	TRBV5-6	TRBD1	TRBJ2-3	TGTGCCAGCAGCTTGGGGACAGGAACTATCACAGATACGCAGTATTTT	CASSLGTGTITDTQYF
NA	TRBV10-1	TRBD1	TRBJ2-3	TGCGCCAGCAGTGAGTCGGGGACAGGGTTTAACGGCGGGCAGTATTTT	CASSESGTGFNGGQYF
few	TRBV20-1	NA	TRBJ2-7	TGCAGTGCTAGAGTTCCCCGGGACGTAAGCGAGCAGTACTTC	CSARVPRDVSEQYF
NA	TRBV9	TRBD1	TRBJ1-5	TGTGCCAGCAGCGCCGGACAGGGCGTAAATCAGCCCCAGCATTTT	CASSAGQGVNQPQHF
NA	TRBV7-3	TRBD2	TRBJ2-1	TGTGCCAGCAGCCAGGGACTAGCGGTTTACAATGAGCAGTTCTTC	CASSQGLAVYNEQFF
few	TRBV20-1	NA	TRBJ2-4	TGCAGTGCTAGACTAGGAAACATTCAGTACTTC	CSARLGNIQYF
few	TRBV28	NA	TRBJ2-7	TGTGCCAGTTCCTTTTATGATCCGGGAGCCTACGAGCAGTACTTC	CASSFYDPGAYEQYF
few	TRBV20-1	NA	TRBJ2-1	TGCAGTGCTAGAGCAGGAGTAGCGATCAAAGACAATGAGCAGTTCTTC	CSARAGVAIKDNEQFF
NA	TRBV18	NA	TRBJ2-7	TGTGCCAGCTCACCGAGACAGATCTCCTACGAGCAGTACTTC	CASSPRQISYEQYF
once	TRBV5-8	NA	TRBJ1-5	TGTGCCAGCAGCCACTTGAGCAATCAGCCCCAGCATTTT	CASSHLSNQPQHF
NA	TRBV10-3	TRBD2	TRBJ2-5	TGTGCCATCAGTTCATACCCTAGCGGGAATAAAGAGACCCAGTACTTC	CAISSYPSGNKETQYF
few	TRBV29-1	TRBD2	TRBJ2-5	TGCAGCGTCTCCCGGGACTACCCACAAGAGACCCAGTACTTC	CSVSRDYPQETQYF
once	TRBV6-5	TRBD1	TRBJ1-6	TGTGCCAGCCGGGACAGGGGGCTCTATAATTCACCCCTCCACTTT	CASRDRGLYNSPLHF
NA	TRBV19	NA	TRBJ1-5	TGTGCCAGTACCCAAGGGGATCGGGCCCAGCATTTT	CASTQGDRAQHF
NA	TRBV20-1	TRBD1	TRBJ2-6	TGCAGTGCTAGAGGAGACAGGGCTCTCTCTGGGGCCAACGTCCTGACTTTC	CSARGDRALSGANVLTF
NA	TRBV14	NA	TRBJ2-3	TGTGCCAGCAGACCCACAGGGCCAGATACGCAGTATTTT	CASRPTGPDTQYF
few	TRBV28	TRBD1	TRBJ1-6	TGTGCCAGCAGGACAGGGGCCAGATATAATTCACCCCTCCACTTT	CASRTGARYNSPLHF
few	TRBV7-3	TRBD1	TRBJ2-7	TGTGCCAGCAGCTCGGACAGGGAGCTGGTTGAGCAGTACTTC	CASSSDRELVEQYF
NA	TRBV3-1	TRBD2	TRBJ2-1	TGTGCCAGCAGCCAAGTCCGTCTAGCGGGAGCGGGTGAGCAGTTCTTC	CASSQVRLAGAGEQFF
NA	TRBV20-1	NA	TRBJ2-3	TGCAGTGCGGTGGACTATCATGATACGCAGTATTTT	CSAVDYHDTQYF
NA	TRBV20-1	TRBD1	TRBJ2-7	TGCAGTGCTAGAGCCCTAGGAGGGACAGGGGTTTTTTACGAGCAGTACTTC	CSARALGGTGVFYEQYF
NA	TRBV25-1	NA	TRBJ1-4	TGTGCCAGCAGTGAAACAGGGTGGGGTGAAAAACTGTTTTTT	CASSETGWGEKLFF
few	TRBV5-1	NA	TRBJ2-5	TGCGCCAGCAGCTACAACGTAGGGGAGACCCAGTACTTC	CASSYNVGETQYF
NA	TRBV11-2	TRBD1	TRBJ2-1	TGTGCCAGCAGCTCCTTCCGGGACAGGGCCAATGAGCAGTTCTTC	CASSSFRDRANEQFF
NA	TRBV5-1	TRBD1	TRBJ2-6	TGCGCCAGCAGCTTGGTGGGACAGGGGGCATCTGGGGCCAACGTCCTGACTTTC	CASSLVGQGASGANVLTF
NA	TRBV29-1	NA	TRBJ1-5	TGCAGCGTTAGATTACATAGCAATCAGCCCCAGCATTTT	CSVRLHSNQPQHF
NA	TRBV18	NA	TRBJ1-6	TGTGCCAGCTCGGGAAGAGAAACTTCACCCCTCCACTTT	CASSGRETSPLHF
many	TRBV11-2	TRBD2	TRBJ2-3	TGTGCCAGCAGCCGCGGGACTATAGGCACAGATACGCAGTATTTT	CASSRGTIGTDTQYF
NA	TRBV7-3	NA	TRBJ2-5	TGTGCCAGCAGCTTAAAGGGAGCGTACGAGACCCAGTACTTC	CASSLKGAYETQYF
once	TRBV12-3/TRBV12-4	NA	TRBJ1-5	TGTGCCAGCAGTTTACAGGGTTATCAGCCCCGGCATTTT	CASSLQGYQPRHF
few	TRBV11-1	TRBD1	TRBJ2-1	TGTGCCAGCAGCCTCACTAAGGGGGCCACCTACAATGAGCAGTTCTTC	CASSLTKGATYNEQFF
NA	TRBV20-1	NA	TRBJ1-1	TGCAGTGCTAGAGGGTTTAGGCCTTTGAACACTGAAGCTTTCTTT	CSARGFRPLNTEAFF
few	TRBV11-2	TRBD1	TRBJ2-5	TGTGCCAGCAGCTTAGGTTTGGGGACAGTTCAAGAGACCCAGTACTTC	CASSLGLGTVQETQYF